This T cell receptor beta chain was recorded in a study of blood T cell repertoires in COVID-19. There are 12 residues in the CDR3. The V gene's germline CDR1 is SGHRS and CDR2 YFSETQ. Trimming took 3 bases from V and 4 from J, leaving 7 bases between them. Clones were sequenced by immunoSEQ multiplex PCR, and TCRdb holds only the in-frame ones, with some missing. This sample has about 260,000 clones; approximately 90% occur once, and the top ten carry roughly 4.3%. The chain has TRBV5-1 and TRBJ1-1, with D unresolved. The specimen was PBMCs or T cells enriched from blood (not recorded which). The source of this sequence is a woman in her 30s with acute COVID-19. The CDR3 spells CASSYTGTEAFF. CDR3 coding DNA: TGCGCCAGCAGCTATACGGGCACTGAAGCTTTCTTT.